This T cell receptor (beta chain) was sequenced in a study of identical twins. Study findings and constraints: With monozygotic twins, out-of-frame TCR alpha sharing exceeded what models estimated. Beta clonotypes that were abundant in cord blood contained fewer insertions, a pattern absent from memory repertoires.

Unique molecular identifiers were in the cDNA, with template-switch universal primer binding. TCRdb used MiXCR to reprocess the 5' RACE reads, holding one entry per CDR3 protein. Here the sample spans approximately 600,000 distinct CDR3 sequences, just over 7% being singletons. No donor was unhealthy or non-Caucasian. Trimming took 3 bases from V and 0 from J, leaving 6 bases between them. The CDR3 is made up of 15 amino acids. Germline CDR1 and CDR2: SEHNR and FQNEAQ (reference sequence). Note on this clonotype: Its matching antigen is unknown.

The sample also formed part of further work on yellow fever vaccine responses in identical twins.

The chain uses TRBV7-9 and TRBJ2-6; D not certain. Sequencing used PBMCs. This sequence was found in a woman under 30 in good health. The DNA for the CDR3 is TGTGCCAGCAGCTTCCCGCGCTCTGGGGCCAACGTCCTGACTTTC. Translated, it gives CASSFPRSGANVLTF.